The 10 T cell receptor beta chains below all came from one sample that was sequenced in a study of vaccination and CD4 T cells after COVID-19. Cultured CD4+ T cells had their DNA profiled by the Oncomine TCR Beta short-read assay. TCRdb reprocessed the PCR reads via MiXCR and lists one record per CDR3 protein. The sample yields some 6,500 distinct CDR3 sequences, roughly 29% seen once. These receptors lack a known antigen. Indicated treatment: approximately nine-day PBMC culture with coronavirus spike peptide pools or control peptides (ViraFEST assay). During the years 2011-2018, before the COVID-19 pandemic, the unexposed donor's CD4+ T cells were collected. Specimen: CD4+ T cells from blood, cultured in vitro. The receptors here all came from a human donor in good health.

The chain uses TRBV10-2 and TRBJ2-1; D may correspond to TRBD1 or TRBD2 (5 bases each). CDR3 length: 16 amino acids. V dropped 2 bases and J dropped 8 bases, with 19 bases sitting between them. Germline V CDR1 and CDR2: WSHSY, SAAADI. CDR3: CASSEPGTGPEDEQFF. As DNA, the CDR3 is TGCGCCAGCAGTGAGCCGGGGACGGGACCTGAGGATGAGCAGTTCTTC.

The V and J genes are TRBV6-1 and TRBJ2-7; 8 positions match TRBD1. The V and J ends lost 6 bases and 6 bases, in that order; junction bases with no gene match: 4. There are 12 residues in the CDR3. Germline V gives CDR1 MNHNS, CDR2 SASEGT. The chain's CDR3 is CASSGQGSEQYF. The CDR3, as DNA: TGTGCCAGCAGCGGACAGGGCTCCGAGCAGTACTTC.

This clonotype appeared a few times. This sequence joins TRBV12-3 or TRBV12-4 and TRBJ1-2; D gene unclear. The CDR3 runs 11 residues. The V end was cut by 5 bases, the J end by 11 bases, with 12 bases between. The DNA for the CDR3 is TGTGCCAGCAGTAGAGCGGAAAGGTACACCTTC. Translation gives CASSRAERYTF.

This clonotype appeared a few times. The CDR3 DNA reads TGCGCCAGCAGCTTTGATAAGAACACTGAAGCTTTCTTT. Translating gives CASSFDKNTEAFF. The chain has TRBV5-1 and TRBJ1-1; D not resolved. From germline, CDR1 is SGHRS and CDR2 YFSETQ. The CDR3 has 13 residues. The ends were cut back, 2 bases at V and 1 base at J, with 6 bases in the middle.

The CDR3 sequence is CAWTRTVMNTEAFF. The DNA of the CDR3 is TGTGCCTGGACTCGGACAGTCATGAACACTGAAGCTTTCTTT. V and J are TRBV30 and TRBJ1-1; weak D call: TRBD1 (6 bases). This CDR3 region has 14 residues. Trimming stripped 4 bases from V and 0 bases from J, with 12 bases between. Germline V gene lookup returns CDR1 GTSNPN and CDR2 SVGIG (reference sequence).

This clonotype was counted a few times. V usage is TRBV20-1 and J usage is TRBJ2-2, with D maybe TRBD1 (6 bases). Germline V lookup: CDR1 DFQATT, CDR2 SNEGSKA (reference sequence). The CDR3 covers 16 residues. The V gene lost 0 bases and the J gene lost 7 bases, with 18 bases spanning the gap. CDR3 in DNA: TGCAGTGCTAGAGATCGTAGCAGGGGAAAGGACGGGGAGCTGTTTTTT. It translates to CSARDRSRGKDGELFF.

This chain connects TRBV10-3 to TRBJ1-5; D possibly corresponds to TRBD1 (6 bases). This CDR3 is built from 15 residues. V lost 0 bases, J lost 3 bases, and 9 bases lay in between. Germline values: CDR1 ENHRY, CDR2 SYGVKD. The chain's CDR3 is CAISESGQTNQPQHF. DNA for the CDR3: TGTGCCATCAGTGAGTCCGGACAGACCAATCAGCCCCAGCATTTT.

This clonotype was recorded a few times. The chain employs TRBV7-8 and TRBJ1-1; the D gene is possibly TRBD1 (5 bases). Trimming shortened V by 3 bases and J by 0 bases, and 14 bases separated the two germline ends. This CDR3 has 16 amino acids. Germline CDR1 reads SGHVS; CDR2 reads FQNEAQ. CDR3 sequence (DNA): TGTGCCAGCAGCTTCCGCTCAGGGTCACTGAACACTGAAGCTTTCTTT. Encoded protein: CASSFRSGSLNTEAFF. The full variable domain, its missing parts supplied by reference TRBV7-8 and TRBJ1-1, is GAGVSQSPRYKVAKRGQDVALRCDPISGHVSLFWYQQALGQGPEFLTYFQNEAQLDKSGLPSDRFFAERPEGSVSTLKIQRTQQEDSAVYLCASSFRSGSLNTEAFFGQGTRLTVV.

The sample holds a few counts of this clonotype. V and J are TRBV24-1 and TRBJ1-2; a weak D match, TRBD1 (6 bases). Trimming left V 7 bases short and J 5 bases short, with 7 bases between. The CDR3 contains 11 residues. From germline, CDR1 is KGHDR and CDR2 SFDVKD. CDR3 sequence reads: CATSQGYGYTF. CDR3 sequence (DNA): TGTGCCACCAGCCAGGGGTATGGCTACACCTTC.

The rearrangement links TRBV5-6 to TRBJ2-2; D unclear. The CDR3 totals 16 residues. V gave up 0 bases and J gave up 3 bases, with 12 bases separating them. Germline V lookup: CDR1 SGHDT, CDR2 YYEEEE. In nucleotides, the CDR3 is TGTGCCAGCAGCTTGGAGGGCGACTTCGACACCGGGGAGCTGTTTTTT. It translates to CASSLEGDFDTGELFF.